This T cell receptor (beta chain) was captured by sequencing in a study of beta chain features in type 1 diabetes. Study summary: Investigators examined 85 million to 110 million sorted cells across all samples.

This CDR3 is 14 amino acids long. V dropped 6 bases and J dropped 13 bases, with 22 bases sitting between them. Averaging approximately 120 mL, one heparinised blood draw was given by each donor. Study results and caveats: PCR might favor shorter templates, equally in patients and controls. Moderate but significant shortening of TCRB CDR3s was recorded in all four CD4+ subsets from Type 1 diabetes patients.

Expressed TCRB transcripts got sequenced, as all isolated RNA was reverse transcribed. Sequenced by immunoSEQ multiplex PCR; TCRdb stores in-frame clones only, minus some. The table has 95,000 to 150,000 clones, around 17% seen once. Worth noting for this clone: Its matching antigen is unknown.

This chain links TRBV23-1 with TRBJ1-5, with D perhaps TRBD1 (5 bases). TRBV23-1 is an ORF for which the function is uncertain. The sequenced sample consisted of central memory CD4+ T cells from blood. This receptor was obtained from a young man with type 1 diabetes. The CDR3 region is CASSWAWGPSAQHF. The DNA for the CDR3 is TGCGCCAGCAGCTGGGCGTGGGGACCGTCGGCACAGCATTTT.